This T cell receptor (beta chain) was observed in a study of T cells in tuberculosis (dated by TCRdb to the late 2010s). Notes on the research overall: The study combined CD1B tetramers and high-throughput TCR immunosequencing to characterize T cells specific for the mycobacterial lipid antigen glucose monomycolate (GMM). With 9 to 11 people per group, a South African clinical cohort compared IGRA-negative adolescents, IGRA-positive adolescents with latent tuberculosis, and adults with active tuberculosis.

In regard to this clone: Its antigen remains unidentified. No clone much larger than this one lies a single base away; base qualities are absent.

Overall results and qualifications from the work: Compared with IGRA-negative controls, TCR-alpha repertoires from active tuberculosis had smaller mean NN-distances to GMM-specific TCRs, which suggests clonal expansion of these TCRs. An accuracy of about 90% (AUROC approximately 0.93) was reached by a classifier using the diverse GMM-specific repertoire, compared with under 75% accuracy when GEM motif frequencies were used. The smaller NN-distances were partly driven by shorter CDR3-alpha lengths in active tuberculosis patients, and the difference for TCR-beta did not reach statistical significance. Clinical samples were chosen by availability of cryopreserved specimens, and active tuberculosis cases were adults while controls were adolescents.

The immunoSEQ multiplex PCR assay was used to generate TCR libraries, with TCR-beta and/or TCR-alpha/delta assays applied to each sample. The amplified TCR libraries were sequenced on the Illumina high-throughput platform. As for the authors' bioinformatics: Clustering and dimensionality reduction relied on pairwise TCRdist distances among GMM-specific receptors from T cells that were either sorted ex vivo or expanded in vitro. Each clinical repertoire was assigned a mean NN-distance score, defined as the average TCRdist to the nearest 10% of tetramer-positive reference sequences. To compute GEM TCR motif frequency, the fraction of unique TCRs matching known GEM sequences by V/J usage and CDR3 length was calculated. Linear discriminant analysis with leave-one-out cross-validation, implemented in scikit-learn, was used to classify active tuberculosis. The immuneACCESS repertoire file appears here via TCRdb, limited to in-frame rearrangements. These files lack a portion of the clones; in checked studies, under half of the deficit traces to unresolved V genes, and the cause of the others is not known. The V and J calls and clone size were taken over from that table, and D and trimming were inferred from the DNA. This sample has tens of thousands of clones in its table, and approximately 94% of those were observed once. Around 10% of the sample is in the top ten clones.

The CDR3 contains 15 residues, cysteine and phenylalanine counted. The CDR3 DNA has 45 bases and is translated from base 1. The V end loses 0 bases and the J end loses 1 base, and a stretch of 11 bases separates them. From a lookup of the germline V gene, CDR1 and CDR2 are SQVTM and ANQGSEA. At study entry, a tuberculin skin test and the QuantiFERON-TB GOLD In-Tube IGRA were used to screen adolescents for latent tuberculosis infection. Unsorted cryopreserved PBMC were immunosequenced, covering on average about 96,000 T cells per clinical donor. Eleven high schools in the Worcester region of the Western Cape, South Africa, served as enrollment sites for adolescents aged 12 to 18 years. Ten M. tuberculosis-infected and roughly 10 uninfected adolescents were selected with matching for age and sex. PBMC from adolescents were isolated by density centrifugation from freshly drawn heparinized blood and then cryopreserved.

The chain links TRBV29-1 with TRBJ2-3; perhaps TRBD1 is the D gene, with 6 bases matching. This TCR derives from a donor between 10 and 35 years old with latent tuberculosis or without tuberculosis infection. Some clones in this sample may be carry-over from other donors' samples. Sequencing used PBMCs. At the DNA level, the sequence is TGCAGCGTTGAAGATCGTAACAGGGGCACAGATACGCAGTATTTT. This codes for CSVEDRNRGTDTQYF.